This TCR beta chain originates from a study of cytomegalovirus exposure and HLA in healthy donors. Whole-study findings and limits: From TCR beta sequences, most subjects' HLA-A and HLA-B alleles were reportedly predicted accurately. Cytomegalovirus-associated TCR beta chains were listed, numbering 150 to 200. For cytomegalovirus status, the classifier reportedly gave diagnoses with high specificity and sensitivity. According to an earlier analysis, most TCR beta V segments yielded productive rearrangements about 90% or about 30% of the time.

Primers: 60 Vbeta forward and 13 Jbeta reverse. Some clones are missing from TCRdb's copy, which holds only in-frame ones; the method was immunoSEQ multiplex PCR. The sample records around 110,000 clones, about four fifths being singletons. The CDR3 loop spans 13 amino acids. CDR1 is MNHEY and CDR2 is SVGAGI in the germline V gene. The V end lost 8 bases, the J end lost 7 bases, and 12 bases lay between the germline ends. In regard to this clone: Its cognate antigen is unknown.

The sample comprised PBMCs. The TCR was taken from a young man in good health and CMV-seropositive. The chain combines TRBV6-5 with TRBJ1-6, with D possibly TRBD1 on 6 matching bases. In DNA, the CDR3 is TGTGCCAGCCGCAGGGGTGTAAATTCACCCCTCCACTTT. Amino acids: CASRRGVNSPLHF.